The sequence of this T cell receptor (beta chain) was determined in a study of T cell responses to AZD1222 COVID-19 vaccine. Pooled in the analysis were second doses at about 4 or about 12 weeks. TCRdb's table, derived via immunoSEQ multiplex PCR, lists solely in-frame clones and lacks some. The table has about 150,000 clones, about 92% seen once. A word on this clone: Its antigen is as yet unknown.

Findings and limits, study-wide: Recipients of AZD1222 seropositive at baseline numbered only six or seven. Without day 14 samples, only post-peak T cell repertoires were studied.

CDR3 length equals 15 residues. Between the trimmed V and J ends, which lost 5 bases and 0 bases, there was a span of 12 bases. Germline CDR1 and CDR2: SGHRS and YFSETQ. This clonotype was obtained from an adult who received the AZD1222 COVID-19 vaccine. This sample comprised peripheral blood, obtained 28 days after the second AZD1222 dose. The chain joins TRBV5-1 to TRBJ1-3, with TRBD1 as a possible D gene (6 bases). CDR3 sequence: CASRSDSNSGNTIYF. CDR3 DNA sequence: TGCGCCAGCAGGTCGGACAGCAACTCTGGAAACACCATATATTTT.